The T cell receptor (beta chain) described here comes from a study of radiation and T cells in renal cell carcinoma. Libraries were prepared by immunoSEQ multiplex PCR; TCRdb keeps only in-frame clonotypes and omits some of them. This table has 100,000 to 150,000 clones, 81% appearing once. Stated time point: blood 2 weeks post-SBRT. As for treatment: 15 Gy SBRT to primary tumor, nephrectomy 4 weeks later. The CDR3 covers 15 residues. The V gene lost 6 bases and the J gene lost 6 bases, with 15 bases spanning the gap. Germline V gives CDR1 LNHDA, CDR2 SQIVND (reference sequence). This clone was counted between two and nine times.

This chain connects TRBV19 to TRBJ1-6; D may be TRBD1 (5 bases). This clonotype was obtained from a man aged 45 to 65 with renal cell carcinoma. Sequences were derived from blood, sampled from a patient whose treatment included radiotherapy and nephrectomy. DNA of the CDR3: TGTGCCAGTAGGAGTGACCCAGGGCGTAATTCACCCCTCCACTTT. This encodes CASRSDPGRNSPLHF.